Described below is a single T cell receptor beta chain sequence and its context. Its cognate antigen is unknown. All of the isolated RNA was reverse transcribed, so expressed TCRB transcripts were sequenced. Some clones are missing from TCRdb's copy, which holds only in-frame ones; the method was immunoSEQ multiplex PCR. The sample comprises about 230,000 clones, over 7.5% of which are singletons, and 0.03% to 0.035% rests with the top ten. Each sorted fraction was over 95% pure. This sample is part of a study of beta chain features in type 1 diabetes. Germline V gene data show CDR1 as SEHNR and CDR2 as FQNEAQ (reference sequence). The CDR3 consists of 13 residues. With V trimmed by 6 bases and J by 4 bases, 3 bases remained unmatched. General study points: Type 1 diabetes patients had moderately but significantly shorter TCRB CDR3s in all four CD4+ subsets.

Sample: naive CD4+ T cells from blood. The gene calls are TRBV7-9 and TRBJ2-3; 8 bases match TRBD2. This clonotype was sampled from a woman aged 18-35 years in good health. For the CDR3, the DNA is TGTGCCAGCAGGGCGGGGGGCCCAGATACGCAGTATTTT. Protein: CASRAGGPDTQYF.